The sequence of this T cell receptor (beta chain) was determined in a study of radiation and T cells in renal cell carcinoma. Repertoires were generated with immunoSEQ multiplex PCR, while TCRdb's copy carries only in-frame clones and drops some. The sample shows tens of thousands of clones, 65% to 80% of them seen only once. The V end lost 5 bases, the J end lost 2 bases, and 4 bases lay between the germline ends. Germline V gene lookup returns CDR1 MNHNS and CDR2 SASEGT. This CDR3 spans 12 amino acids. Time point: blood 4 weeks post-SBRT, at nephrectomy. Treatment reported: 15 Gy SBRT to primary tumor, nephrectomy 4 weeks later. The patient's renal cell carcinoma had clear cell pathology.

The material was blood, obtained from a patient whose treatment included radiotherapy and nephrectomy. The chain joins TRBV6-1 to TRBJ2-1; D not resolved. The source of this sequence is a man aged 60-69 years with renal cell carcinoma. The CDR3 spells CASSIAYNEQFF. The DNA of the CDR3 is TGTGCCAGCAGTATAGCCTACAATGAGCAGTTCTTC.